A single sample is the source of the 32 T cell receptor beta chains below, sequenced in a study of graft-versus-host responses after intestinal transplantation. The method was immunoSEQ multiplex PCR; TCRdb's version includes in-frame clones alone and lacks a portion of them. Here the sample spans roughly 120,000 clones, roughly nine tenths being singletons. These receptors lack a known antigen. The source material was unstimulated CD4+ T cells sorted from spleen or lymph node cells, sampled before intestinal transplant. The receptors derive from a human donor who received an intestinal transplant.

The CDR3 coding sequence is TGTGCCTGGAGTTTCCTCAGGGGCACTGAAGCTTTCTTT. It encodes CAWSFLRGTEAFF. V usage is TRBV30 and J usage is TRBJ1-1; perhaps TRBD1 as D (6 bases). Germline CDR1 is GTSNPN and CDR2 is SVGIG (reference sequence). The V end lost 2 bases, the J end lost 4 bases, and 11 bases lay between the germline ends. The CDR3 runs 13 residues.

This chain uses TRBV6-1 with TRBJ2-1, with D tentatively TRBD2 (5 bases). V dropped 7 bases and J dropped 1 base, with 11 bases sitting between them. The CDR3 covers 14 residues. Per germline, CDR1 MNHNS and CDR2 SASEGT. CDR3 region: CASTPRRSYNEQFF. The CDR3 coding sequence is TGTGCCAGCACCCCACGGAGGTCCTACAATGAGCAGTTCTTC.

The V call is TRBV4-1, the J call TRBJ1-4, with 7 bases aligning to TRBD1. In germline, CDR1 is MGHRA, CDR2 YSYEKL. The CDR3 has 15 amino acids. The trim removed 1 base at V and 6 bases at J, leaving 5 bases unmatched. CDR3 sequence: CASSQGRQGDEKLFF. Written as DNA, the CDR3 is TGCGCCAGCAGCCAAGGACGGCAGGGGGATGAAAAACTGTTTTTT.

The chain has TRBV7-9 and TRBJ1-2; D is unresolved. The V and J ends lost 4 bases and 8 bases respectively, with 8 bases between them. CDR1 and CDR2 from the germline V gene are SEHNR and FQNEAQ (reference sequence). The CDR3 is made up of 11 amino acids. The CDR3 reads CASSSTFGYTF. The CDR3 nucleotides are TGTGCCAGCAGCTCGACATTCGGCTACACCTTC.

V is TRBV4-3 and J is TRBJ1-3; tentative D call: TRBD1 (5 bases). The CDR3 loop spans 13 amino acids. Germline-derived CDR1 and CDR2 are LGHNA and YSLEER. Trimming left V 5 bases short and J 2 bases short, with 7 bases between. The CDR3 region is CASSGTPGNTIYF. The CDR3 DNA follows: TGCGCCAGCAGCGGGACTCCTGGAAACACCATATATTTT.

The chain combines TRBV30 with TRBJ2-7, with a tentative D call TRBD1 (6 bases). The CDR3 totals 12 residues. Between the trimmed V and J ends, which lost 7 bases and 6 bases, there was a span of 16 bases. CDR1 GTSNPN and CDR2 SVGIG come from the germline V gene (reference sequence). The CDR3 coding sequence is TGTGCCTCGACAGGTCCGAGACTCGAGCAGTACTTC. It specifies CASTGPRLEQYF.

V gene TRBV2 combines with J gene TRBJ2-1; 13 bases line up with TRBD2. The CDR3 has 18 amino acids. Germline values: CDR1 SNHLY, CDR2 FYNNEI. After removal of 8 bases from V and 0 bases from J, the junction contained 10 bases not matched to a gene. CDR3 DNA: TGTGCCAGCTTAACCGGGACTAGCGGGAAGATCTCCTACAATGAGCAGTTCTTC. It encodes CASLTGTSGKISYNEQFF.

This clone was found a few times. The chain combines TRBV9 with TRBJ2-5; 10 nucleotides match TRBD2. The germline V gene has CDR1 SGDLS and CDR2 YYNGEE. After removal of 3 bases from V and 1 base from J, the junction contained 12 bases not matched to a gene. CDR3 length: 18 residues. CDR3 protein: CASSGALRSGGIQETQYF. Written as DNA, the CDR3 is TGTGCCAGCAGCGGGGCCCTCCGTAGCGGGGGGATCCAAGAGACCCAGTACTTC.

CDR3 coding DNA: TGTGCCAGTCGGGACAGGGCCACCTACAATGAGCAGTTCTTC. Encoded protein: CASRDRATYNEQFF. This chain uses TRBV19 with TRBJ2-1; TRBD1 matches at 9 bases. V shed 8 bases, J shed 2 bases, and the junction held 4 bases outside the gene matches. The CDR3 loop spans 14 amino acids. Per the germline V gene, CDR1 is LNHDA and CDR2 is SQIVND (reference sequence). The whole variable domain, remainder taken from reference TRBV19 and TRBJ2-1, is DGGITQSPKYLFRKEGQNVTLSCEQNLNHDAMYWYRQDPGQGLRLIYYSQIVNDFQKGDIAEGYSVSREKKESFPLTVTSAQKNPTAFYLCASRDRATYNEQFFGPGTRLTVL.

CDR3 amino acids: CASSFGRGVRETQYF. As DNA, the CDR3 is TGTGCCAGCAGCTTTGGGCGGGGGGTTCGGGAGACCCAGTACTTC. The rearrangement uses TRBV7-9 and TRBJ2-5; TRBD2 matches at 8 bases. Germline CDR1 SEHNR, CDR2 FQNEAQ (reference sequence). This CDR3 is built from 15 residues. The trim removed 3 bases at V and 5 bases at J, leaving 8 bases unmatched.

This CDR3 is CASSLDRRGNSPLHF. CDR3 coding DNA: TGTGCCAGCAGCTTAGACAGACGTGGTAATTCACCCCTCCACTTT. This chain joins TRBV7-2 and TRBJ1-6, with D hard to call. Trimming left V 1 base short and J 6 bases short, with 10 bases between. In germline, CDR1 is SGHTA, CDR2 FQGNSA. This CDR3 has 15 residues.

The gene calls are TRBV6-1 and TRBJ1-5; tentatively, D is TRBD1 (6 bases). The germline V gene has CDR1 MNHNS and CDR2 SASEGT. The germline V and J ends were trimmed by 2 bases and 4 bases, with 12 bases remaining between them. CDR3 length: 15 residues. In DNA form, the CDR3 reads TGTGCCAGCAGTGAAATTTACAGGGCTAATCAGCCCCAGCATTTT. Its translation is CASSEIYRANQPQHF.

J is TRBJ2-5 and V is TRBV5-1, with 9 nucleotides matching TRBD2. The CDR3 has 18 amino acids. The germline V gene encodes CDR1 SGHRS and CDR2 YFSETQ. The ends lost 1 base at V and 0 bases at J; junction bases unmatched: 10. The CDR3 DNA reads TGCGCCAGCAGCTTGCGGGCTAGCGGGGCTTCGTACCAAGAGACCCAGTACTTC. This codes for CASSLRASGASYQETQYF.

The chain recombines TRBV6-6 with TRBJ2-2; 7 bases are shared with TRBD2. J was trimmed by 0 bases and V by 6 bases; bases with no gene match: 4. Germline V lookup: CDR1 MNHNY, CDR2 SVGAGI (reference sequence). The CDR3 contains 15 residues. The CDR3 region has the DNA TGTGCCAGCAGGGGGCTAGCGGCGAACACCGGGGAGCTGTTTTTT. Its translation is CASRGLAANTGELFF.

V and J are TRBV2 and TRBJ1-1, with 7 nucleotides matching TRBD1. CDR3 length equals 14 residues. Trimming took 5 bases from V and 1 from J; bases not matched to a gene: 4. Germline assignment: CDR1 SNHLY and CDR2 FYNNEI. The CDR3: CASSNRGWNTEAFF. The CDR3 DNA reads TGTGCCAGCAGTAACAGGGGATGGAACACTGAAGCTTTCTTT.

This clone was observed once. This chain joins TRBV7-2 and TRBJ2-2; 10 bases are shared with TRBD2. The length of the CDR3 is 18 residues. The germline CDR1 and CDR2 sequences are SGHTA and FQGNSA. V was clipped by 2 bases and J by 0 bases; unmatched bases: 6. The CDR3 nucleotides read TGTGCCAGCAGCTTAACCCTAGCGGGGGCCACGAACACCGGGGAGCTGTTTTTT. It yields the protein CASSLTLAGATNTGELFF.

J is TRBJ2-2 and V is TRBV10-1; 7 bases line up with TRBD1. Looked up from germline, CDR1 is WNHNN and CDR2 is SYGVQD (reference sequence). The CDR3 is 18 amino acids. V dropped 7 bases and J dropped 4; count of bases not matched to a gene: 18. The DNA for the CDR3 is TGCGCCAGCACCCCCAAGGACCGGGACAGTCTTCCCACCGGGGAGCTGTTTTTT. As protein: CASTPKDRDSLPTGELFF.

The chain carries TRBV6-1 and TRBJ2-7; D gene ambiguous. The CDR3 length is 12 residues. V dropped 8 bases and J dropped 3 bases, with 11 bases sitting between them. Germline V lookup: CDR1 MNHNS, CDR2 SASEGT. CDR3 sequence reads: CASSTQSYEQYF. In nucleotides, the CDR3 is TGTGCCAGCTCCACACAGAGCTACGAGCAGTACTTC.

This clone was seen just once. The chain employs TRBV5-6 and TRBJ2-5, with 9 positions matching TRBD2. The CDR3 sequence is 17 residues long. Germline V gene data show CDR1 as SGHDT and CDR2 as YYEEEE. Trimming at V came to 4 bases and at J to 5 bases, leaving 15 bases not matched to a gene. The CDR3 region is CASSRGWGGGARETQYF. CDR3 sequence (DNA): TGTGCCAGCAGCCGTGGTTGGGGCGGGGGGGCACGGGAGACCCAGTACTTC.

This clone was recorded once. The V call is TRBV6-5, the J call TRBJ1-2, with TRBD1 matching over 8 bases. This CDR3 has 15 residues. Germline loops: CDR1 MNHEY, CDR2 SVGAGI. Germline trimming cut 6 bases from V and 1 base from J; bases unmatched to any gene: 7. In DNA form, the CDR3 reads TGTGCCAGCAGGACAGGGACAGGTGATAACTATGGCTACACCTTC. Translated: CASRTGTGDNYGYTF.

This chain uses TRBV5-1 with TRBJ1-1, with 9 bases identical to TRBD1. The CDR3 runs to 15 residues. V shed 2 bases, J shed 0 bases, and the junction held 2 bases outside the gene matches. CDR1 is SGHRS and CDR2 is YFSETQ in the germline V gene. This chain's CDR3 is CASSFGDRVNTEAFF. The CDR3 DNA is TGCGCCAGCAGCTTCGGGGACAGGGTGAACACTGAAGCTTTCTTT.

The chain couples TRBV6-1 to TRBJ2-5; a weak D match, TRBD2 (6 bases). Germline values: CDR1 MNHNS, CDR2 SASEGT. V was clipped by 11 bases and J by 1 base, with 11 bases between them. The CDR3 is 12 amino acids. CDR3 sequence reads: CAESGLQETQYF. CDR3 sequence (DNA): TGTGCCGAGTCGGGACTCCAAGAGACCCAGTACTTC.

The DNA for the CDR3 is TGTGCCAGTAGTATATTTCTGGGACAGCGAAGTTCCAACTATGGCTACACCTTC. Its translation is CASSIFLGQRSSNYGYTF. The chain carries TRBV19 and TRBJ1-2; 7 nucleotides align to TRBD1. There are 18 residues in the CDR3. V lost 2 bases, J lost 2 bases, and 14 bases stayed unmatched. From germline, CDR1 is LNHDA and CDR2 SQIVND (reference sequence).

The chain couples TRBV11-2 to TRBJ1-2; D is ambiguous. V was clipped by 1 base and J by 7 bases, with 13 bases between them. This CDR3 has 14 amino acids. The germline gives CDR1 SGHAT, CDR2 FQNNGV. The CDR3 nucleotides read TGTGCCAGCAGCTTAGGGGTGGCGGGAGGTGGCTACACCTTC. Translating gives CASSLGVAGGGYTF.

This clone was picked up one time. The rearrangement joins TRBV19 to TRBJ1-5; maybe TRBD1 (5 bases). Germline V CDR1 and CDR2: LNHDA, SQIVND (reference sequence). The CDR3 totals 16 residues. The germline V and J ends were trimmed by 2 bases and 3 bases, with 14 bases remaining between them. The CDR3 sequence: CASSIHGDSSNQPQHF. DNA of the CDR3: TGTGCCAGTAGTATACACGGAGACAGTTCCAATCAGCCCCAGCATTTT.

This clone appeared a single time. The rearrangement uses TRBV5-1 and TRBJ2-1; TRBD1 might be the D (6 bases). The V gene lost 2 bases and the J gene lost 6 bases, with 15 bases spanning the gap. Germline V CDR1 and CDR2: SGHRS, YFSETQ. The CDR3 consists of 15 residues. The CDR3 coding sequence is TGCGCCAGCAGCTTCATACAGGGCGGCCCCAATGAGCAGTTCTTC. Translation gives CASSFIQGGPNEQFF. Supplemented by reference TRBV5-1 and TRBJ2-1, the full variable domain reads KAGVTQTPRYLIKTRGQQVTLSCSPISGHRSVSWYQQTPGQGLQFLFEYFSETQRNKGNFPGRFSGRQFSNSRSEMNVSTLELGDSALYLCASSFIQGGPNEQFFGPGTRLTVL.

DNA of the CDR3: TGTGCCAGCAGGCTCGCGTCCTCCGGGACCCAGTACTTC. Its translation is CASRLASSGTQYF. V and J are TRBV6-5 and TRBJ2-5; no definite D call. V was cut by 6 bases and J by 7 bases, with 15 bases left in between. The CDR3 is 13 amino acids. In germline, CDR1 is MNHEY, CDR2 SVGAGI.

This sequence joins TRBV6-5 and TRBJ2-7, with TRBD2 matching 12 bases. Germline V lookup: CDR1 MNHEY, CDR2 SVGAGI. The CDR3 is 15 amino acids. The trim removed 5 bases at V and 3 bases at J, leaving 5 bases unmatched. The CDR3 sequence is CASSRGLAGYYEQYF. The CDR3 nucleotides read TGTGCCAGCAGTCGCGGACTAGCGGGATACTACGAGCAGTACTTC.

The rearrangement joins TRBV23-1 to TRBJ1-2, with 10 bases lining up with TRBD1. TRBV23-1 belongs to the ORF category, with a function that is uncertain. J was trimmed by 8 bases and V by 2 bases; bases with no gene match: 5. The CDR3 runs 14 residues. DNA for the CDR3: TGCGCCAGCAGTCAACTCGACAGGGGGCACGGCTACACCTTC. It codes for CASSQLDRGHGYTF.

The gene calls are TRBV2 and TRBJ1-2, with TRBD1 identical over 8 bases. CDR3 length: 13 amino acids. V trimming: 5 bases; J trimming: 7 bases; junction bases outside the gene matches: 6. The germline gives CDR1 SNHLY, CDR2 FYNNEI. For the CDR3, the DNA is TGTGCCAGCAGTAGACAGGGGCTCAGTGGCTACACCTTC. Protein product: CASSRQGLSGYTF.

The chain uses TRBV18 and TRBJ2-4; tentatively, D is TRBD1 (5 bases). Trimming cost V 4 bases and J 3 bases, with 10 bases left between them. The CDR3 length is 14 residues. CDR1 and CDR2 (germline): KGHSH, LQKENI. The CDR3 bases are TGTGCCAGCTCACTTGACAGAGTCAAAAACATTCAGTACTTC. Protein product: CASSLDRVKNIQYF.

The rearrangement links TRBV7-2 to TRBJ2-2; possibly TRBD1 for D (6 bases). Germline V gene lookup returns CDR1 SGHTA and CDR2 FQGNSA. CDR3 length: 17 residues. Trimming removed 5 bases from V and 5 bases from J, with 21 bases in between. The CDR3 sequence: CASSTENRVFGTGELFF. The DNA of the CDR3 is TGTGCCAGCAGCACAGAGAACAGGGTGTTCGGAACCGGGGAGCTGTTTTTT.